The 10 T cell receptor beta chains reported below all come from one sample, sequenced in a study of control samples from healthy donors and cancer patients. Only in-frame clones appear in the TCRdb table, and some are missing; sequencing was by immunoSEQ multiplex PCR. The repertoire has about 150,000 clones, roughly 94% of them found once; the top ten carry 14%. Sequences were obtained from PBMCs. Every receptor here comes from a man aged 60 to 75 with colorectal cancer.

V is TRBV5-5 and J is TRBJ1-5; D may be TRBD1 (6 bases). The CDR3 is made up of 14 amino acids. Trimming took off 1 base at V and 5 bases at J, with 10 bases between the two ends. Germline CDR1 is SGHKS and CDR2 is YYEKEE (reference sequence). In DNA form, the CDR3 reads TGTGCCAGCAGCTTGACAGGGCTAGATCAGCCCCAGCATTTT. Protein: CASSLTGLDQPQHF. The full variable domain, in which reference TRBV5-5 and TRBJ1-5 provide the parts outside the CDR3, is DAGVTQSPTHLIKTRGQQVTLRCSPISGHKSVSWYQQVLGQGPQFIFQYYEKEERGRGNFPDRFSARQFPNYSSELNVNALLLGDSALYLCASSLTGLDQPQHFGDGTRLSIL.

The chain employs TRBV3-1 (or the pseudogene TRBV3-2) and TRBJ1-1, with a possible D match to TRBD1 (5 bases). Trimming shortened V by 0 bases and J by 1 base, and 15 bases separated the two germline ends. The germline V gene encodes CDR1 LGHDT and CDR2 YNNKEL (reference sequence). This CDR3 is 17 amino acids long. The CDR3 spells CASSQEGWRGQNTEAFF. CDR3 bases: TGTGCCAGCAGCCAAGAAGGGTGGAGGGGCCAGAACACTGAAGCTTTCTTT.

This clone came up once. The rearrangement uses TRBV4-1 and TRBJ2-1; TRBD1 aligns across 7 bases. From germline, CDR1 is MGHRA and CDR2 YSYEKL. This CDR3 contains 17 residues. The junction had 14 bases not matched to a gene; V was cut back by 0 bases and J by 9 bases. Here the CDR3 DNA reads TGCGCCAGCAGCCAAGACTCCACACAGGGGCTAAGGGGTGAGCAGTTCTTC. Translation gives CASSQDSTQGLRGEQFF.

The chain has TRBV15 and TRBJ1-6, with D perhaps TRBD1 (6 bases). V gave up 0 bases and J gave up 5 bases, with 11 bases separating them. Germline V gives CDR1 LNHNV, CDR2 YYDKDF (reference sequence). This CDR3 contains 16 residues. CDR3 nucleotide sequence: TGTGCCACCAGCAGAGATCGGGGGGGCCATAATTCACCCCTCCACTTT. It yields the protein CATSRDRGGHNSPLHF.

V is TRBV18 and J is TRBJ2-2; D gene uncertain. V was shortened by 3 bases and J by 1 base, with 12 bases between the two germline ends. Germline loops: CDR1 KGHSH, CDR2 LQKENI. CDR3 size: 16 residues. This CDR3 reads CASSPGQQLNTGELFF. CDR3 nucleotides: TGTGCCAGCTCACCGGGTCAGCAACTGAACACCGGGGAGCTGTTTTTT.

CDR3 DNA sequence: TGTGCCAGCAGTTGGACAGCGTACCAAGAGACCCAGTACTTC. This codes for CASSWTAYQETQYF. The chain carries TRBV6-2 or TRBV6-3 and TRBJ2-5; a possible D gene is TRBD1 (6 bases). The V and J ends lost 4 bases and 0 bases respectively, with 9 bases between them. The CDR3 extends over 14 amino acids. Germline CDR1 and CDR2: MNHEY and SVGEGT.

The chain has TRBV7-2 and TRBJ2-5; TRBD2 agrees at 9 bases. The germline V gene encodes CDR1 SGHTA and CDR2 FQGNSA. This CDR3 region has 15 residues. J gave up 5 bases and V 4 bases, and 8 bases lay outside the gene matches. CDR3 coding DNA: TGTGCCAGCAGCTCGGTGCTAGCGGGGATGGAGACCCAGTACTTC. Protein sequence: CASSSVLAGMETQYF.

The chain links TRBV25-1 to TRBJ2-1; 9 bases map to TRBD2. V shed 4 bases, J shed 7 bases, and the junction held 5 bases outside the gene matches. Per germline, CDR1 MGHDK and CDR2 SYGVNS. CDR3 length equals 14 residues. The chain's CDR3 is CASSGLAGWNEQFF. In DNA, the CDR3 is TGTGCCAGCAGTGGGCTAGCGGGGTGGAATGAGCAGTTCTTC. Full variable domain (outside the CDR3, taken from reference TRBV25-1 and TRBJ2-1): EADIYQTPRYLVIGTGKKITLECSQTMGHDKMYWYQQDPGMELHLIHYSYGVNSTEKGDLSSESTVSRIRTEHFPLTLESARPSHTSQYLCASSGLAGWNEQFFGPGTRLTVL.

V gene TRBV3-1 (or the pseudogene TRBV3-2) combines with J gene TRBJ2-5; TRBD2 agrees at 8 bases. CDR3 length: 18 amino acids. Germline CDR1 reads LGHDT; CDR2 reads YNNKEL (reference sequence). The J segment lost 0 bases and the V segment lost 0 bases, leaving 9 bases of the junction unmatched. CDR3 DNA: TGTGCCAGCAGCCAAGATCTGCTGGCGGGGGGTCACCAAGAGACCCAGTACTTC. It specifies CASSQDLLAGGHQETQYF.

This clone was seen once. The V gene is TRBV6-5, the J gene TRBJ2-5, with 10 bases fitting TRBD2. The CDR3 is 13 amino acids. Trimming took 8 bases from V and 5 from J; bases not matched to a gene: 5. From germline, CDR1 is MNHEY and CDR2 SVGAGI. The CDR3 here is CASAAGGRETQYF. The DNA for the CDR3 is TGTGCCAGCGCAGCGGGGGGGCGGGAGACCCAGTACTTC.